Presented here are 3 T cell receptor beta chains from one specimen sequenced in a study of cytomegalovirus exposure and HLA in healthy donors. Researchers ran the PCR with 60 Vbeta and 13 Jbeta primers. Data came from immunoSEQ multiplex PCR; TCRdb stores just in-frame clones and leaves some out. The table has around 140,000 clones, around 78% seen once; the top ten hold 1.5%. Sequencing input: PBMCs. Receptor source: a man aged 35 to 55 in good health and CMV-seronegative.

The rearrangement joins TRBV9 to TRBJ1-4; D unresolved. The CDR3 length is 15 residues. The V end was cut by 0 bases, the J end by 4 bases, with 10 bases between. Germline V gene sequence: CDR1 SGDLS, CDR2 YYNGEE. The CDR3 spells CASSVGAVSNEKLFF. DNA for the CDR3: TGTGCCAGCAGCGTAGGGGCAGTCAGTAATGAAAAACTGTTTTTT.

This clone appeared a single time. This chain links TRBV4-3 with TRBJ2-5, with a tentative D call TRBD1 (6 bases). The J call is in doubt because the DNA end fits TRBJ2-7 better. This CDR3 contains 15 residues. Germline V CDR1 and CDR2: LGHNA, YSLEER. The CDR3 sequence is CASSQDRDTLYEQYF. The CDR3 DNA follows: TGCGCCAGCAGCCAAGATAGGGACACCCTCTACGAGCAGTACTTC.

This clone has only one observation. The CDR3 nucleotides read TGTGCCAGCAGCGTAGGGTTTAGCGGGACCAGCACAGATACGCAGTATTTT. It is translated as CASSVGFSGTSTDTQYF. The chain carries TRBV9 and TRBJ2-3, with 8 positions matching TRBD2. CDR1 SGDLS and CDR2 YYNGEE come from the germline V gene. Unmatched junction bases numbered 6, after V lost 0 bases and J lost 0 bases. The CDR3 contains 17 residues.